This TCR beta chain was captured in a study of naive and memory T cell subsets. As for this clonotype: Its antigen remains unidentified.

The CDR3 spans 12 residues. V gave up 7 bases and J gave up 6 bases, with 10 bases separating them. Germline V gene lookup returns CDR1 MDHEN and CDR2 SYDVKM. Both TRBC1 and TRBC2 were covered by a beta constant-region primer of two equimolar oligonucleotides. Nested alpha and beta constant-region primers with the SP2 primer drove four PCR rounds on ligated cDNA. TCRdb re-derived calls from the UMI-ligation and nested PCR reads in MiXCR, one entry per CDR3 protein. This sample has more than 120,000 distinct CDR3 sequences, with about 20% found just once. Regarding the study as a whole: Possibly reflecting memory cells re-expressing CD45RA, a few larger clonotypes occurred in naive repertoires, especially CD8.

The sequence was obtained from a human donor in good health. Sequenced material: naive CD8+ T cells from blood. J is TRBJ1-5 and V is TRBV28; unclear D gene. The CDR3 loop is CASTAVPQPQHF. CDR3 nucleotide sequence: TGTGCCAGCACGGCAGTACCTCAGCCCCAGCATTTT.